This TCR beta chain was captured by sequencing in a study of blood T cell repertoires in COVID-19. CDR1 is LGHNT and CDR2 is FRNRAP in the germline V gene. The CDR3 loop spans 15 amino acids. The ends lost 5 bases at V and 5 bases at J; junction bases unmatched: 10. The protocol was immunoSEQ multiplex PCR, while the TCRdb copy is restricted to in-frame clones and leaves out a portion. Of over 250,000 clones listed, roughly 85% are singletons. This chain connects TRBV12-5 to TRBJ2-5; 8 bases are a match to TRBD2. Source material: peripheral blood. The receptor comes from a man aged 50-60 years with active or convalescent COVID-19. The DNA of the CDR3 is TGTGCTAGTGGTCTCCATAGCGGGACCGGGGAGACCCAGTACTTC. Protein product: CASGLHSGTGETQYF.